The text below deals with one T cell receptor (beta chain). What it binds is unknown. The data belong to a study of T-cell memory formation after mild COVID-19. Study observations and caveats: Contracting CD4+ clones were located mainly in CM and EM, and CD8+ clones in EMRA. There were some responding clones in pre-infection memory, which suggested that cross-reactive memory had joined. The study found balanced CD4/CD8 in clones contracting day 15 to 85 and a CD4+ lean in later expanders.

With constant-segment primers, 5'RACE yielded cDNA libraries of TCR alpha and TCR beta that carried sample barcodes and UMIs. TCRdb passed the 5' RACE reads through MiXCR, listing each CDR3 protein once. Among 350,000 to 450,000 distinct CDR3 sequences listed, around 27% were seen once. V was cut by 9 bases and J by 4 bases, with 9 bases left in between. Germline-derived CDR1 and CDR2 are SEHNR and FQNEAQ (reference sequence). CDR3 length: 12 amino acids. The source of this sequence is an adult woman who had mild COVID-19 (a few samples of this study predate the infection). Cell type and time point are not known. Sequencing was done on a sample of PBMCs or a T cell subset sorted from them (not recorded which). V and J are TRBV7-9 and TRBJ1-4; D unclear. This chain's CDR3 is CARYRGNEKLFF. CDR3 DNA sequence: TGTGCCAGATACCGCGGTAATGAAAAACTGTTTTTT. The full variable domain, in which reference TRBV7-9 and TRBJ1-4 provide the parts outside the CDR3, is DTGVSQNPRHKITKRGQNVTFRCDPISEHNRLYWYRQTLGQGPEFLTYFQNEAQLEKSRLLSDRFSAERPKGSFSTLEIQRTEQGDSAMYLCARYRGNEKLFFGSGTQLSVL.